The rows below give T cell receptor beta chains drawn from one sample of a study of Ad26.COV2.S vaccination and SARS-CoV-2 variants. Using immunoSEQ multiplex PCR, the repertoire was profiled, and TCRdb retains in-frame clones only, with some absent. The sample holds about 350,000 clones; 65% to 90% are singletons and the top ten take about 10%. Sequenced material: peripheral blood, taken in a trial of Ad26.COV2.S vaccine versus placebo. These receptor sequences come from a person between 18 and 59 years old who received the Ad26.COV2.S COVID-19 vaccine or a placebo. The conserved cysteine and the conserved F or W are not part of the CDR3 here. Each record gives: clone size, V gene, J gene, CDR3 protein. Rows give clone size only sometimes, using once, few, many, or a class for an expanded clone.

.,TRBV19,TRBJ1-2,ASSISRFYGYT
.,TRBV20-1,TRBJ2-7,SASSGSSLEQY
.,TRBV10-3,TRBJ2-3,AITPGTGSGSGTDTQY
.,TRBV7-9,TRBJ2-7,ASSTSGRSSYEQY
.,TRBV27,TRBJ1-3,ASKGSLSGNTIY
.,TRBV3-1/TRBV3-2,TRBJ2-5,ASSQGGQRLQETQY
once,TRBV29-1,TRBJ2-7,SVLAHRDRHYEQY
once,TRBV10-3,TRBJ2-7,AISDGDSGARSYEQY
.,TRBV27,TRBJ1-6,ASSPERPNSPLH
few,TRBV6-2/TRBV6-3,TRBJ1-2,ASSAHPDRNYGYT
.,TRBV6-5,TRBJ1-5,ASSRDGSNQPQH
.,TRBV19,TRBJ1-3,ASSSTGSGNTIY
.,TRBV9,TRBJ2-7,ASSVAGLVGEQY
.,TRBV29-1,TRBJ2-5,SVDRLETQY
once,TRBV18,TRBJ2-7,ASSPQDRPYEQY
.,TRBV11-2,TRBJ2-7,ASSRFGPEAPKPYEQY
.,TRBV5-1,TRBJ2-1,ARAGHNEQF
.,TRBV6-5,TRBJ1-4,ASKIRGISEKLF
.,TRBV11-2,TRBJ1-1,ASSFVPDTEAF
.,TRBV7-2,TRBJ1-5,ASTPALEDQPQH
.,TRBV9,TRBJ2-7,ASSATSGISYEQY
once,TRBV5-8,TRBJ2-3,ASSSGQALDTQY
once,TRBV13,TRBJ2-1,ASSPKSLTSRSYNEQF
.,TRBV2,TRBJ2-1,ASSDGLAGGLGQF
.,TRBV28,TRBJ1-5,ASSKFPQGAREPQH
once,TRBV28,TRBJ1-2,ASSPIGPADGYT
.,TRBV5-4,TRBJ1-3,ASSLGVGSFSGNTIY
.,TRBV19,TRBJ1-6,ASSNRARGLDGSPLH
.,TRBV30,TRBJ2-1,AWSVTVGRGNEQF
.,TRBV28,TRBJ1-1,ASSFHVVGTEAF
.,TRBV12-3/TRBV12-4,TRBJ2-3,ASSLGTRDTQY
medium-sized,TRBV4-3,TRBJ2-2,ASSHEGAAGELF
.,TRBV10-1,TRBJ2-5,ASSERGQETQY
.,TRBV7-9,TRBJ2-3,ASSGALAGVTDTQY
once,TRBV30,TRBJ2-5,AWSVIPQTQY
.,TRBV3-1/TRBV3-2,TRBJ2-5,ASSPGPALGPETQY
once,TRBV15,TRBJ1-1,ATSSRAMNTEAF
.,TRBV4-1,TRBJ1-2,ASSHVHRETDGYT
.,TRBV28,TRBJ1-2,ASSELRVTVYGYT
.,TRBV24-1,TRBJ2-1,ATRRGGTNEQF
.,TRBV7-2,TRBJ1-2,ASKGPPGPASGYT
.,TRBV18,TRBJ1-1,ASSVNTEAF
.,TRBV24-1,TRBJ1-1,ATSDPGTGPREDTEAF
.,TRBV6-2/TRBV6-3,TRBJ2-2,ASSRGPGTGELF
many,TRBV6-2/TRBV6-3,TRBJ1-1,ASSLMLTGVNTEAF